This TCR beta chain is from a study of a mutant IDH1 vaccine in newly diagnosed glioma. Comments on this clone: Its antigen remains unknown.

The CDR3 consists of 12 residues. The time point here: week 23, last vaccination. Vaccination comprised doses that each held 300 ug of mutant IDH1 20-mer peptide, plus topical imiquimod. Using immunoSEQ multiplex PCR, the repertoire was profiled, and TCRdb retains in-frame clones only, with some absent. This sample has roughly 76,000 clones, with over 75% found just once. The source material was PBMCs, sampled from a glioma patient whose treatment included an IDH1 peptide vaccine. This receptor was identified in a man younger than 40 with glioma. Some clones in this sample may be carry-over from other donors' samples. The V gene is TRBV21-1, the J gene TRBJ1-2. TRBV21-1 represents a pseudogene. CDR3 nucleotide sequence: TGTGCCAGCAGCAAAAGGGTTTATGGCTACACCTTC. This gives the protein CASSKRVYGYTF.